These 9 T cell receptor beta chains came from one sample sequenced in a study of T cells in Graves' hyperthyroidism and ophthalmopathy. RNA transcripts gave rise to amplified TCR beta CDR3 regions. A first-round RT-PCR of the TCR CDR3 used the HTBI primer set. TCRdb ran MiXCR on the multiplex PCR reads and lists one entry per CDR3 protein. This table has a few hundred thousand distinct CDR3 sequences, 14% appearing once. The sequenced sample was blood. These receptors originate from a woman in her 30s with Graves' ophthalmopathy.

This clonotype was recorded many times. This sequence joins TRBV5-1 and TRBJ2-7, with 10 nucleotides matching TRBD1. The V segment lost 5 bases and the J segment 2 bases; nucleotides outside the gene matches: 4. The CDR3 runs to 14 residues. Germline V CDR1 and CDR2: SGHRS, YFSETQ. The CDR3 here is CASSTGTGAYEQYF. The CDR3 DNA reads as TGCGCCAGCAGTACCGGGACAGGGGCCTACGAGCAGTACTTC. The entire variable domain, with the rest obtained from reference TRBV5-1 and TRBJ2-7, is as follows: KAGVTQTPRYLIKTRGQQVTLSCSPISGHRSVSWYQQTPGQGLQFLFEYFSETQRNKGNFPGRFSGRQFSNSRSEMNVSTLELGDSALYLCASSTGTGAYEQYFGPGTRLTVT.

The rearrangement uses TRBV27 and TRBJ1-6; TRBD1 matches at 7 bases. Germline V gene data show CDR1 as MNHEY and CDR2 as SMNVEV (reference sequence). The CDR3 is made up of 16 amino acids. The V segment lost 7 bases and the J segment 8 bases; nucleotides outside the gene matches: 14. CDR3 protein: CASMDTGTAYYSPLHF. In nucleotides, the CDR3 is TGTGCCAGCATGGATACCGGGACAGCGTATTATTCACCCCTCCACTTT.

This clonotype has more than one count but fewer than ten. This chain connects TRBV15 to TRBJ2-1; 9 bases are a match to TRBD2. The CDR3 is 13 amino acids. Trimming at V came to 7 bases and at J to 9 bases, leaving 7 bases not matched to a gene. Germline assignment: CDR1 LNHNV and CDR2 YYDKDF (reference sequence). CDR3 bases: TGTGCCACCAAGGCGGGGGGGCTGAGTGAGCAGTTCTTC. Residues: CATKAGGLSEQFF.

The chain uses TRBV27 and TRBJ1-5; 9 bases map to TRBD1. CDR1 is MNHEY and CDR2 is SMNVEV in the germline V gene (reference sequence). V lost 5 bases and J lost 2; bases outside the gene matches: 13. The CDR3 spans 18 residues. CDR3 amino acids: CASSASGTGPRGNQPQHF. Written as DNA, the CDR3 is TGTGCCAGCAGTGCCTCCGGGACAGGGCCCCGGGGCAATCAGCCCCAGCATTTT.

V gene TRBV7-9 combines with J gene TRBJ1-2; a possible D gene is TRBD1 (6 bases). This CDR3 spans 14 amino acids. The germline gives CDR1 SEHNR, CDR2 FQNEAQ (reference sequence). Between the trimmed V and J ends, which lost 5 bases and 2 bases, there was a span of 12 bases. The CDR3 sequence is CASSQHTGNYGYTF. DNA for the CDR3: TGTGCCAGCAGCCAACATACAGGGAACTATGGCTACACCTTC.

This clonotype was seen only a few times. This chain links TRBV25-1 with TRBJ1-6, with 10 bases identical to TRBD1. Unmatched junction bases numbered 6, after V lost 6 bases and J lost 7 bases. CDR3 size: 15 residues. Germline-derived CDR1 and CDR2 are MGHDK and SYGVNS. The CDR3 DNA reads TGTGCCAGCAGGGGAAGGGACAGGGGCAATTCACCCCTCCACTTT. Protein product: CASRGRDRGNSPLHF.

This clonotype has a handful of counts. V gene TRBV19 combines with J gene TRBJ1-1; D gene unclear. The CDR3 has 13 residues. Germline CDR1 reads LNHDA; CDR2 reads SQIVND (reference sequence). Trimming pared 6 bases from V and 1 base from J, leaving 9 bases between. The CDR3 is CASRTSGNTEAFF. The DNA of the CDR3 is TGTGCCAGTAGAACCTCGGGGAACACTGAAGCTTTCTTT.

This clonotype was picked up many times. The gene calls are TRBV11-3 and TRBJ2-2; TRBD2 aligns across 8 bases. The CDR3 loop spans 14 amino acids. The trim removed 4 bases at V and 6 bases at J, leaving 4 bases unmatched. Germline V CDR1 and CDR2: SGHNT, YENEEA. In nucleotides, the CDR3 is TGTGCCAGCAGCTACGGACTAGCCTCCGGGGAGCTGTTTTTT. Translation: CASSYGLASGELFF.

This clonotype was seen at least ten times. The chain recombines TRBV18 with TRBJ2-6; the match to TRBD2 covers 7 bases. The CDR3 loop spans 16 amino acids. Germline loops: CDR1 KGHSH, CDR2 LQKENI. With 6 bases clipped from V and 4 bases from J, the junction kept 9 bases outside the gene matches. The CDR3 DNA follows: TGTGCCAGCTCTCTCGGCGGGGGAGGAGGGGCCAACGTCCTGACTTTC. As protein: CASSLGGGGGANVLTF.